This TCR delta chain derives from a study of gamma-delta chains in newborns, infants, children. Study details: Microbial exposure reportedly drives polyclonal innate γδ T cell expansion after birth.

TCRdb re-called the reads with CATT. The data hold 8,500 to 13,000 delta-chain clones, with 3.5% observed a single time. The sample comprised blood. The origin of this receptor is a child who was a newborn, infant or young child, either healthy, febrile or measles-vaccinated (not recorded which).

The CDR3 sequence is CALGELDPPLYWGIHTLKLIF. CDR3 in DNA: TGTGCTCTTGGGGAACTAGACCCTCCGCTGTACTGGGGGATACACACACTCAAACTCATCTTT. V is TRDV1 and J is TRDJ1; 12 nucleotides line up with TRDD3. The CDR3 is 21 residues long. V trimming: 0 bases; J trimming: 8 bases; junction bases outside the gene matches: 22. Germline CDR1 and CDR2: TSWWSYY and QGS.